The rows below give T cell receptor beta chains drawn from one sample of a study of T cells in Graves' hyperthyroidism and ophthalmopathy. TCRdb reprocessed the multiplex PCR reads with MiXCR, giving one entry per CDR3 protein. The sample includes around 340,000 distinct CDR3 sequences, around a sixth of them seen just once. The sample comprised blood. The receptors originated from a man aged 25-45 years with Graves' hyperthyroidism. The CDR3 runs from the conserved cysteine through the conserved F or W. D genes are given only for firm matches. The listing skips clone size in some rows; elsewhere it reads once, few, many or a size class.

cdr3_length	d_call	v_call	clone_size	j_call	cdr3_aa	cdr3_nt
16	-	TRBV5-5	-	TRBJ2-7	CASSLEAAATLGEQYF	TGTGCCAGCAGCTTGGAAGCGGCCGCTACTCTGGGCGAGCAGTACTTC
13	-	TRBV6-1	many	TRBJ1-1	CASTKTANTEAFF	TGTGCCAGCACGAAGACAGCGAACACTGAAGCTTTCTTT
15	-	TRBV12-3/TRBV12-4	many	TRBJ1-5	CASSLGGSGNQPQHF	TGTGCCAGCAGTTTGGGGGGCTCGGGGAATCAGCCCCAGCATTTT
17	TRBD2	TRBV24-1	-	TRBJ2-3	CATSDRPTSAQTDTQYF	TGTGCCACCAGTGATCGACCCACTAGCGCGCAAACAGATACGCAGTATTTT
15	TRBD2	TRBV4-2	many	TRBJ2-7	CASSQPLAGGDEQYF	TGTGCCAGCAGCCAGCCCTTAGCCGGGGGGGACGAGCAGTACTTC
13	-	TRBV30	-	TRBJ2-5	CAWSAGTVETQYF	TGTGCCTGGAGTGCCGGGACCGTGGAGACCCAGTACTTC
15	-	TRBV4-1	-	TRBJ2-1	CASSQVPVAYNEQFF	TGCGCCAGCAGCCAAGTCCCCGTGGCCTACAATGAGCAGTTCTTC
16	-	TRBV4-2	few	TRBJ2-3	CASSQDAGEGTDTQYF	TGTGCCAGCAGCCAAGATGCAGGGGAAGGCACAGATACGCAGTATTTT
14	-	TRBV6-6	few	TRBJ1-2	CASSYSGQDYGYTF	TGTGCCAGCAGTTACTCCGGACAAGACTATGGCTACACCTTC
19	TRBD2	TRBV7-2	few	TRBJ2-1	CASSFLYGTSGRPGNEQFF	TGTGCCAGCAGCTTTTTGTATGGGACTAGCGGGAGACCGGGGAATGAGCAGTTCTTC
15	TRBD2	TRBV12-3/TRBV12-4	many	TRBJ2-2	CASSLSGRGTGELFF	TGTGCCAGCAGTCTCAGCGGGAGAGGCACCGGGGAGCTGTTTTTT
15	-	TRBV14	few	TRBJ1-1	CASSITPAENTEAFF	TGTGCCAGCAGCATAACTCCGGCCGAGAACACTGAAGCTTTCTTT
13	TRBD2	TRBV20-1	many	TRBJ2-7	CSVRGTAAYEQYF	TGCAGTGTGCGGGGGACCGCTGCCTACGAGCAGTACTTC
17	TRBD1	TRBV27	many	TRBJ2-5	CANPPASLKGGIETQYF	TGTGCCAACCCCCCTGCATCGTTGAAAGGGGGCATTGAGACCCAGTACTTC
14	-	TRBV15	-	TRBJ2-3	CATSRGRFTDTQYF	TGTGCCACCAGCAGAGGCCGGTTCACAGATACGCAGTATTTT
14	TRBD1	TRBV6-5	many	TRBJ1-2	CASSSGQGSYGYTF	TGTGCCAGCAGTTCGGGACAGGGGAGCTATGGCTACACCTTC
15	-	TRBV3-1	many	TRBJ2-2	CASSKGGGNTGELFF	TGTGCCAGCAGCAAAGGTGGCGGAAACACCGGGGAGCTGTTTTTT